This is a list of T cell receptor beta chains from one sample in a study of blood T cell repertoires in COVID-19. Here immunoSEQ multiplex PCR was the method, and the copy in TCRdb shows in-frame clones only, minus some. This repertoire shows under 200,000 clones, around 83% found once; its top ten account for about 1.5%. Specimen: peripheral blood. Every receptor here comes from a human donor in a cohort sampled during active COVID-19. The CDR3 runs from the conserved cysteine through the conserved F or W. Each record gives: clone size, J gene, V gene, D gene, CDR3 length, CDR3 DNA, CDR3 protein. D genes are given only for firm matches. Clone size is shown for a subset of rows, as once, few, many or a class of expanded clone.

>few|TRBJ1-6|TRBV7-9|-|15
TGTGCCAGCAGCTTAGCCCAGGGGATGGGTTCACCCCTCCACTTT
CASSLAQGMGSPLHF
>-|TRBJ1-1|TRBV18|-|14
TGTGCCAGCTCCCCCAACGGGGGGAACACTGAAGCTTTCTTT
CASSPNGGNTEAFF
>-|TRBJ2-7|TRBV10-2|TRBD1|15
TGCGCCAGCAGTGAGGGGACAGGGGGGCCCTACGAGCAGTACTTC
CASSEGTGGPYEQYF
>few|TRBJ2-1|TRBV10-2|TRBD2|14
TGCGCCAGCAACGGGACTAGCGGTAGATACGAGCAGTTCTTC
CASNGTSGRYEQFF
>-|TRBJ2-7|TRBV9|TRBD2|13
TGTGCCAGCAGCGGGGACTATAACTACGAGCAGTACTTC
CASSGDYNYEQYF
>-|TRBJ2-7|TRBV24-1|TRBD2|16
TGTGCCACCAGTGACCCTGGGACTAGCGGGAGCGAAGAGCAGTACTTC
CATSDPGTSGSEEQYF
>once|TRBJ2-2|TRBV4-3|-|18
TGCGCCAGCAGCCTCCACACGCCCCAGACTGGTCCCGTCGGGGAGCTGTTTTTT
CASSLHTPQTGPVGELFF
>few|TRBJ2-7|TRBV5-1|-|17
TGCGCCAGCAGCTTGGCCCCGCCAGGACAGCCGCGCGACGAGCAGTACTTC
CASSLAPPGQPRDEQYF
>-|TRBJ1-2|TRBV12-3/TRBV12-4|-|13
TGTGCCAGCAGTTTAAGGGGAAACTATGGCTACACCTTC
CASSLRGNYGYTF
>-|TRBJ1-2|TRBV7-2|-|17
TGTGCCAGCAGCCCTTCCTCCGGGGGGCGCGTGGGGTATGGCTACACCTTC
CASSPSSGGRVGYGYTF
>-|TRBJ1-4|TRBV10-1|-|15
TGCGCCAGCAGTGATTCAGGCAGAACTAATGAAAAACTGTTTTTT
CASSDSGRTNEKLFF
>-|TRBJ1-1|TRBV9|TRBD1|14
TGTGCCAGCAGCGTTGTCTCAGGGGGCACTGAAGCTTTCTTT
CASSVVSGGTEAFF
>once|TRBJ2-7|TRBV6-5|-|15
TGTGCCAGCACCGGGACAGGACCGGGGGGCTACGAGCAGTACTTC
CASTGTGPGGYEQYF
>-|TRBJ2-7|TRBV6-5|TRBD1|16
TGTGCCAGCAGTTACACATCCGGGACAGGGGGCTACGAGCAGTACTTC
CASSYTSGTGGYEQYF
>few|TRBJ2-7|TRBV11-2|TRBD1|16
TGTGCCAGCAGCCCCCGTCCGGACAGGGGAGGGGACGAGCAGTACTTC
CASSPRPDRGGDEQYF
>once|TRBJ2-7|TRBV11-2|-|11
TGTGCCATCAAGTACGGGTTGGGGCAGTACTTC
CAIKYGLGQYF
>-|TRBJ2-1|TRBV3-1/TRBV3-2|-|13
TGTGCCAGCAGCCAACAACAGGGCAATGAGCAGTTCTTC
CASSQQQGNEQFF
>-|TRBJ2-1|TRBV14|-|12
TGTGCCAGCAGCCAATGGGGCGATGAGCAGTTCTTC
CASSQWGDEQFF
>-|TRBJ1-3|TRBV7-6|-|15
TGTGCCAGCAGCCCCCAGACAAGCTCTGGAAACACCATATATTTT
CASSPQTSSGNTIYF
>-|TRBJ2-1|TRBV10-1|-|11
TGCGCCAGCAGTGACTCAGATGAGCAGTTCTTC
CASSDSDEQFF
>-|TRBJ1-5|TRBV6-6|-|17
TGTGCCAGCAGTCCTCAATGGTGGAGGAACCCCAATCAGCCCCAGCATTTT
CASSPQWWRNPNQPQHF
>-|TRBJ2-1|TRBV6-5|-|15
TGTGCCAGCAGTCAGGACTACTCCTCCTACAATGAGCAGTTCTTC
CASSQDYSSYNEQFF
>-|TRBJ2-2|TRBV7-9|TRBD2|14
TGTGCCAGCAGCCTTGGGGGGGTCGCCGGGGAGCTGTTTTTT
CASSLGGVAGELFF
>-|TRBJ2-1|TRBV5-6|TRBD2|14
TGTGCCAGCAGCGGACTAGCCGGGAGTAATGAGCAGTTCTTC
CASSGLAGSNEQFF
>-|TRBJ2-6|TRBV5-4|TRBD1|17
TGTGCCAGCAGCGCCGGGACAGGGCTTGGGGGGGCCAACGTCCTGACTTTC
CASSAGTGLGGANVLTF
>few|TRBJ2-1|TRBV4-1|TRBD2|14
TGCGCCAGCAGGAGTACTAGCGGAAACAATGAGCAGTTCTTC
CASRSTSGNNEQFF
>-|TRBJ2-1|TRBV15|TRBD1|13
TGTGCCACCAAAGGGACAGACAACAATGAGCAGTTCTTC
CATKGTDNNEQFF